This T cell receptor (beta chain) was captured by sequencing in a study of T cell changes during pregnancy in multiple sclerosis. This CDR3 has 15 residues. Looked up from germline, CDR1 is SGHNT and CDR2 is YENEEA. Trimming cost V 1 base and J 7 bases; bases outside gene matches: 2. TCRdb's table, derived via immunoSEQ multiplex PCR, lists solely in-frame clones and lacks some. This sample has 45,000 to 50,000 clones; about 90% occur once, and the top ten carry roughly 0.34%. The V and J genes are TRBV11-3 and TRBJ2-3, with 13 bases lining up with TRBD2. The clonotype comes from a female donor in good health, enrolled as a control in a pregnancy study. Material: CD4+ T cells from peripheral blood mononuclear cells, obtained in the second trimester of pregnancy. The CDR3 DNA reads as TGTGCCAGCAGCTTAGGACTAGCGGGGGGCCATACGCAGTATTTT. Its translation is CASSLGLAGGHTQYF. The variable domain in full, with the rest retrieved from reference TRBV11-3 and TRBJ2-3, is EAGVVQSPRYKIIEKKQPVAFWCNPISGHNTLYWYLQNLGQGPELLIRYENEEAVDDSQLPKDRFSAERLKGVDSTLKIQPAELGDSAVYLCASSLGLAGGHTQYFGPGTRLTVL.